This TCR beta chain is from a study of T cell repertoires in ileal Crohn's disease. For the study at large: 30% to 40% were active smokers at surgery; median disease duration was roughly 8 years. Operated complications were stricturing disease (approximately 61%) and penetrating disease (approximately 39%).

Libraries were prepared by immunoSEQ multiplex PCR; TCRdb keeps only in-frame clonotypes and omits some of them. The sample lists around 15,000 clones; about 80% were seen once. General study points: Every patient over 26.8% clonality showed endoscopic recurrence. Active smokers at surgery had more clonal expansions than non-smokers.

Notes on this clone: Its antigen is undetermined.

The CDR3 sequence is 16 residues long. The V and J ends lost 6 bases and 8 bases, in that order; junction bases with no gene match: 15. Germline CDR1 is MNHEY and CDR2 is SMNVEV (reference sequence). The time point is: inflamed ileum from the surgical specimen. V is TRBV27 and J is TRBJ2-1; TRBD1 aligns across 8 bases. Sample: ileal tissue. This clonotype originated in an adult with Crohn's disease. CDR3 in DNA: TGTGCCAGCAGACACCCGACAGGGGTTTTCCGAGATGAGCAGTTCTTC. Protein: CASRHPTGVFRDEQFF.